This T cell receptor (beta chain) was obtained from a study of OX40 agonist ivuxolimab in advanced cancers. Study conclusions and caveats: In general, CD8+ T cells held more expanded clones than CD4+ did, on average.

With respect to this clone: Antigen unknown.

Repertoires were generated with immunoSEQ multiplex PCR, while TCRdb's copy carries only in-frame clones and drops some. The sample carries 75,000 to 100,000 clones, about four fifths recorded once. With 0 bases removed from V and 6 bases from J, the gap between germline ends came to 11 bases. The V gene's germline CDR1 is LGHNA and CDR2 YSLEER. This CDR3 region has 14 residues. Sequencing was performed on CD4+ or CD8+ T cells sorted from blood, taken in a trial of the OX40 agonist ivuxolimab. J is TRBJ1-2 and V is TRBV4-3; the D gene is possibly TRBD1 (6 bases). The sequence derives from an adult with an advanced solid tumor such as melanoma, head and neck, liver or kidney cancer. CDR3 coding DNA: TGCGCCAGCAGCCAAGATCAGGGGAATAATGGCTACACCTTC. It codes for CASSQDQGNNGYTF.